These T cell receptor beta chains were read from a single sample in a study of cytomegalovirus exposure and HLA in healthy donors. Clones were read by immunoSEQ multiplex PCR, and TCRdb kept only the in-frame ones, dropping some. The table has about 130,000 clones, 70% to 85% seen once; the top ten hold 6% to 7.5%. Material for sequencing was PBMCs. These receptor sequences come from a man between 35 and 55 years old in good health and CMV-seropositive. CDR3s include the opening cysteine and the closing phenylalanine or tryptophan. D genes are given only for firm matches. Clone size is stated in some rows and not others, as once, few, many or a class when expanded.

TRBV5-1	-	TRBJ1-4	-	TGCGCCAGCTCCACGACAGGCGCGGCAACTAATGAAAAACTGTTTTTT	CASSTTGAATNEKLFF
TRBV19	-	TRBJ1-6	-	TGTGCCAGTAGTTCCCGAGGGAGCTCCTATAATTCGCCCCTCCACTTT	CASSSRGSSYNSPLHF
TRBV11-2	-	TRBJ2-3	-	TGTGCCAGCAGCTTTACAGGAAAGACGAGCACAGATACGCAGTATTTT	CASSFTGKTSTDTQYF
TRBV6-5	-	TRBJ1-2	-	TGTGCCAGCAGTTACTCACAGGGCCACTATGGCTACACCTTC	CASSYSQGHYGYTF
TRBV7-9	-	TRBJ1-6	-	TGTGCCAGCAGCTTAGGACAGCTTAATTCACCCCTCCACTTT	CASSLGQLNSPLHF
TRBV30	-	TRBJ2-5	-	TGTGCCTGGAGTCAAGCGGAAGAGACCCAGTACTTC	CAWSQAEETQYF
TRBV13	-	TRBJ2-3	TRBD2	TGTGCCAGCAACGTACGTCCCCCTAAGGGAGGGCGGGACACAGATACGCAGTATTTT	CASNVRPPKGGRDTDTQYF
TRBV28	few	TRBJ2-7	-	TGTGCCAGCCACCACGGAGGGACAGACCCCTACGAGCAGTACTTC	CASHHGGTDPYEQYF
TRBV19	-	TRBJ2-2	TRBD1	TGTGCCACTGGACAGGGGGCGTTTGCCGGGGAGCTGTTTTTT	CATGQGAFAGELFF
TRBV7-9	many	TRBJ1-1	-	TGTGCCAGCAGCTTAGCCCCGGGAGAAGGAGCTTTCTTT	CASSLAPGEGAFF
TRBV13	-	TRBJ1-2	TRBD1	TGTGCCAGCAGCCGTGGGACAGGGGGTGGCTACACCTTC	CASSRGTGGGYTF
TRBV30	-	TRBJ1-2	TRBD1	TGTGCCTGGAGGGGGGACAGGGGGAAATTAGGAGGCTACACCTTC	CAWRGDRGKLGGYTF
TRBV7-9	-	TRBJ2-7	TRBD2	TGTGCCAGCAGCCCCTCGCCGGGACTAGAACGCGAGCAGTACTTC	CASSPSPGLEREQYF
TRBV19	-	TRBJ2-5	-	TGTGCCAGTAGTACGACAGGCCAAGAGACCCAGTACTTC	CASSTTGQETQYF
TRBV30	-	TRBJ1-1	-	TGTGCCTGGAGGGGGGGGCCGAACACTGAAGCTTTCTTT	CAWRGGPNTEAFF
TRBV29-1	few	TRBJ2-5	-	TGCAGCGTTTCCCTCGGTCGGGGTGAGGAGACCCAGTACTTC	CSVSLGRGEETQYF
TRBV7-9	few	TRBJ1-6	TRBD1	TGTGCCAGCAGCTTAGCGTGGGACAGCAATTCACCCCTCCACTTT	CASSLAWDSNSPLHF
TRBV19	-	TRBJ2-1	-	TGTGCCACCGCATTGACAGCCAACAATGAGCAGTTCTTC	CATALTANNEQFF
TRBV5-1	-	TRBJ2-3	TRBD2	TGCGCCAGCAGCTTGGAGACTAGCGGGAGGGGAGATACGCAGTATTTT	CASSLETSGRGDTQYF
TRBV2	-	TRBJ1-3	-	TGTGCCAGCAGTGCCAGCTCTGGAAACACCATATATTTT	CASSASSGNTIYF
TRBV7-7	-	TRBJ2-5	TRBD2	TGTGCCAGCAGCTTAGTGGCTAGCGGGACCAAAGAGACCCAGTACTTC	CASSLVASGTKETQYF
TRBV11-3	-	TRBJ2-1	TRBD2	TGTGCCAGCAGCTTAGAAGGGACTAGTCCTTTCAATGAGCAGTTCTTC	CASSLEGTSPFNEQFF
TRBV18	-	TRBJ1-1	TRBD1	TGTGCCAGCTCACCTCTCTCGGGACAGGATAACACTGAAGCTTTCTTT	CASSPLSGQDNTEAFF
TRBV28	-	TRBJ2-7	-	TGTGCCAGCAGTTACCAGGCCTACGAGCAGTACTTC	CASSYQAYEQYF
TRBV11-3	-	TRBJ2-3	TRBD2	TGTGCCAGCAGCCTAGCGGGAGGGCCAACAGATACGCAGTATTTT	CASSLAGGPTDTQYF
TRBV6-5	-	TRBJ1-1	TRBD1	TGTGCCAGCAGTCAACAGGGGGCGCTGGGCACTGAAGCTTTCTTT	CASSQQGALGTEAFF
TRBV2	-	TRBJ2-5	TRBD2	TGTGCCAGCAGTGAAGCGCGTGGGCTAGCGGGAGAGACCCAGTACTTC	CASSEARGLAGETQYF
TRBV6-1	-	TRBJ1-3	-	TGTGCCAGCAGCCCGACGGAGAACACCATATATTTT	CASSPTENTIYF
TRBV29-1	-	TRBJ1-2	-	TGCAGCGAGGTTACGGGATTACAGAATGGCTACACCTTC	CSEVTGLQNGYTF
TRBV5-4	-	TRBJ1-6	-	TGTGCCAGCAGCTCCGGGACAAACACGGATTCACCCCTCCACTTT	CASSSGTNTDSPLHF
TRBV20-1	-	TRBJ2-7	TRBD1	TGCAGTGCTAGTGGGACAGAAGAGCAGTACTTC	CSASGTEEQYF
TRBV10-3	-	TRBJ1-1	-	TGTGCCATAGCGCGCGGGGCTGCGTTCACTGAAGCTTTCTTT	CAIARGAAFTEAFF
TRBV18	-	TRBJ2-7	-	TGTGCCAGCTCACCACCGGGAAGGGGAACCTACGAGCAGTACTTC	CASSPPGRGTYEQYF
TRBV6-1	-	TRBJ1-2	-	TGTGCCAGCAGTGGAGAGAGGGTTTCCTACACCTTC	CASSGERVSYTF
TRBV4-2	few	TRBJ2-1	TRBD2	TGTGCCAGCAGCCTATACCCCTGGGGGGAGCGGGACCTCCTCAATGAGCAGTTCTTC	CASSLYPWGERDLLNEQFF
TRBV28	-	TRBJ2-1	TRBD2	TGTGCCAGCAGTTTAGTAGCGGGAGACAATGAGCAGTTCTTC	CASSLVAGDNEQFF
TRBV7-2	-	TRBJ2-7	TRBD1	TGTGCCAGCAGCCATGTGACAGGGGGCAATTACGAGCAGTACTTC	CASSHVTGGNYEQYF
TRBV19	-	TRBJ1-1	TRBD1	TGTGCCAGTAGTACCAGGGGGCGAGAGACTGAAGCTTTCTTT	CASSTRGRETEAFF
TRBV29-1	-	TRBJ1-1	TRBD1	TGCAGCGTCTACAGGGGGATGGGCACTGAAGCTTTCTTT	CSVYRGMGTEAFF
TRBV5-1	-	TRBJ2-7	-	TGCGCCAGCAGCTGGAGGGGCTACGAGCAGTACTTC	CASSWRGYEQYF
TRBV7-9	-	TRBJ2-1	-	TGTGCCAGCAGCCCCCGCGGGCCAGACAATGAGCAGTTCTTC	CASSPRGPDNEQFF
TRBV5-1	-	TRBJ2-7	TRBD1	TGCGCCAGCAGCGTCGACAGGGTTACGTACGAGCAGTACTTC	CASSVDRVTYEQYF
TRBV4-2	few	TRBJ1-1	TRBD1	TGTGCCAGCAGCTTGTGGGGGACAGGGGTCCGGGGCACTGAAGCTTTCTTT	CASSLWGTGVRGTEAFF
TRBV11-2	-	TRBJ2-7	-	TGTGCCAGCAGCTCCCAGGTGGAGCAGTACTTC	CASSSQVEQYF
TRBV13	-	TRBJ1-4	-	TGTGCCAGCAGCTTAGGCGGTACAGTAGTAGAAAAACTGTTTTTT	CASSLGGTVVEKLFF
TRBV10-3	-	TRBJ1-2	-	TGTGCCATCAGTGACACTCAGACCCCGACAGAATTATATGGCTACACCTTC	CAISDTQTPTELYGYTF
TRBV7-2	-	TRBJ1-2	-	TGTGCCAGCAGCTTAATGGCGGGGGCTAACTATGGCTACACCTTC	CASSLMAGANYGYTF
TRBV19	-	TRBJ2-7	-	TGTGCCAGTAGTATTGCACAGAACTCCTACGAGCAGTACTTC	CASSIAQNSYEQYF
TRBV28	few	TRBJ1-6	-	TGTGCCAGCAGACAGTATAATTCACCCCTCCACTTT	CASRQYNSPLHF
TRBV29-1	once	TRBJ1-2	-	TGCAGCGTGGGGGGTGCTGGCTACACCTTC	CSVGGAGYTF
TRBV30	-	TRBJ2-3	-	TGTGCCTGGAGTCCCCTAGGTCCGGGAGTGGCTGCAGATACGCAGTATTTT	CAWSPLGPGVAADTQYF